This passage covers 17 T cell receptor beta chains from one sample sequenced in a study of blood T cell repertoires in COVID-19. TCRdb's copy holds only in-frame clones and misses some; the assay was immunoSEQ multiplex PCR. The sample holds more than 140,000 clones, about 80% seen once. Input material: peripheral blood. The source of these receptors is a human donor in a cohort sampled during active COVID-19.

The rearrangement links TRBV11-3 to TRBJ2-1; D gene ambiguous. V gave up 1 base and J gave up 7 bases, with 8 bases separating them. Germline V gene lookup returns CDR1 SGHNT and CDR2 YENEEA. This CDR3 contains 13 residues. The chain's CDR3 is CASSLVGRNEQFF. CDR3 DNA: TGTGCCAGCAGCTTAGTGGGCCGTAATGAGCAGTTCTTC. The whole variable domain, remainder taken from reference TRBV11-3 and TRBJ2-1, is EAGVVQSPRYKIIEKKQPVAFWCNPISGHNTLYWYLQNLGQGPELLIRYENEEAVDDSQLPKDRFSAERLKGVDSTLKIQPAELGDSAVYLCASSLVGRNEQFFGPGTRLTVL.

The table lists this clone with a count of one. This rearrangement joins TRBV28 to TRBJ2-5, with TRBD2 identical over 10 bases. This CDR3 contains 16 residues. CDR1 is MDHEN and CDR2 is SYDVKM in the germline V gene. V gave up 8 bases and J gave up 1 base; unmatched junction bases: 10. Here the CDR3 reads CASGTLAGQAQETQYF. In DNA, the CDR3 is TGTGCCAGCGGGACACTAGCGGGACAGGCCCAAGAGACCCAGTACTTC.

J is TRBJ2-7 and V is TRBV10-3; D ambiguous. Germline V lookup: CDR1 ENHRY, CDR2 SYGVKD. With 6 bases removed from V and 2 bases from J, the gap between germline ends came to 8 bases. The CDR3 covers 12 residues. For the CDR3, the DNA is TGTGCCATCAGCCGCGGTGCCTACGAGCAGTACTTC. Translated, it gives CAISRGAYEQYF.

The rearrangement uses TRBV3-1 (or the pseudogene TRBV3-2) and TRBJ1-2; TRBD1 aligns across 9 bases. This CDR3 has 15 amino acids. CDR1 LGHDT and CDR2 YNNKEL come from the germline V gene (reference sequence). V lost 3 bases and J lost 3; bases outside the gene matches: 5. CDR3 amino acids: CASSQGQGQYYGYTF. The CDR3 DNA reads TGTGCCAGCAGCCAGGGACAGGGCCAATACTATGGCTACACCTTC.

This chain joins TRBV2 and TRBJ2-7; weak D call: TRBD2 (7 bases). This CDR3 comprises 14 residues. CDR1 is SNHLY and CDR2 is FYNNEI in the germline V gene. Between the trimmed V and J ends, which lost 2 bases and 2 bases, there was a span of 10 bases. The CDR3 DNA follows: TGTGCCAGCAGTGAACAGCGGGACACCTACGAGCAGTACTTC. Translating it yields CASSEQRDTYEQYF.

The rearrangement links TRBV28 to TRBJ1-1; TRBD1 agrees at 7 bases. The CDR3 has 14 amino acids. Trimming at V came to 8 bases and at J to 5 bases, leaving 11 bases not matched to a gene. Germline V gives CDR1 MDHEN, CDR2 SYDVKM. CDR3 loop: CASQRRGRSTEAFF. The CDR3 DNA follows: TGTGCCAGCCAACGGAGGGGGCGAAGTACTGAAGCTTTCTTT.

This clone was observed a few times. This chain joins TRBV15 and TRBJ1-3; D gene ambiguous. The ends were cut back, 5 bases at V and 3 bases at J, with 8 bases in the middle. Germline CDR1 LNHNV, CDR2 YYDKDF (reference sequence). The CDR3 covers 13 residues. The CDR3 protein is CATSVDNGNTIYF. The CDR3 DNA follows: TGTGCCACCAGCGTAGATAATGGAAACACCATATATTTT.

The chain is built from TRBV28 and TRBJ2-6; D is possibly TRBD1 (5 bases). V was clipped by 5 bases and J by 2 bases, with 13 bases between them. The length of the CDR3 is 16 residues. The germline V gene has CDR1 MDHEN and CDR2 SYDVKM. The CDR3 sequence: CASSPAGPAGANVLTF. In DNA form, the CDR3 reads TGTGCCAGCAGTCCAGCAGGGCCAGCTGGGGCCAACGTCCTGACTTTC.

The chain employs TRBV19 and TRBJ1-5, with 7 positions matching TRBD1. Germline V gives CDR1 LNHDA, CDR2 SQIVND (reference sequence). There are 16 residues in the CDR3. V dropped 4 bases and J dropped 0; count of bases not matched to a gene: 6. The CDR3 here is CASSTYRQGSNQPQHF. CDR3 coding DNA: TGTGCCAGTAGTACATACCGACAGGGTAGCAATCAGCCCCAGCATTTT.

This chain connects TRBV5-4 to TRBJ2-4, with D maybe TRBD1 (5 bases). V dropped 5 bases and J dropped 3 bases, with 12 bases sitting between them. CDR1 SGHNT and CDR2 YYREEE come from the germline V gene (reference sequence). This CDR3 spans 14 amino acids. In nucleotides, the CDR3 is TGTGCCAGCAGTATGCAGGGCTTCAAAAACATTCAGTACTTC. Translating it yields CASSMQGFKNIQYF. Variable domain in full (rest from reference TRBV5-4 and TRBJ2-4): ETGVTQSPTHLIKTRGQQVTLRCSSQSGHNTVSWYQQALGQGPQFIFQYYREEENGRGNFPPRFSGLQFPNYSSELNVNALELDDSALYLCASSMQGFKNIQYFGAGTRLSVL.

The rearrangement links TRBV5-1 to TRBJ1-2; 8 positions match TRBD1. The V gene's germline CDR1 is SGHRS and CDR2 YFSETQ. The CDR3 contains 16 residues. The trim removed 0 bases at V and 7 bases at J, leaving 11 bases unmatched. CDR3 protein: CASSLGAGRGQSGYTF. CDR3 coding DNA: TGCGCCAGCAGCTTGGGGGCTGGCAGGGGGCAAAGTGGCTACACCTTC.

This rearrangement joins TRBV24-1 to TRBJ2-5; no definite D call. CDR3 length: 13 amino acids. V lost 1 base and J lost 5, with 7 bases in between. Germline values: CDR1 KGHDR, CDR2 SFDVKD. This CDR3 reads CATSDFRRETQYF. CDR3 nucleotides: TGTGCCACCAGTGATTTCCGCCGGGAGACCCAGTACTTC.

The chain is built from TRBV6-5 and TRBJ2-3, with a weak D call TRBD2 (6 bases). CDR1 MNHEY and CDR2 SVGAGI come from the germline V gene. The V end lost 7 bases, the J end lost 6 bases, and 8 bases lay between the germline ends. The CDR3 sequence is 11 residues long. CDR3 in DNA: TGTGCCAGCACTCGGGGGGATACGCAGTATTTT. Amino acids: CASTRGDTQYF.

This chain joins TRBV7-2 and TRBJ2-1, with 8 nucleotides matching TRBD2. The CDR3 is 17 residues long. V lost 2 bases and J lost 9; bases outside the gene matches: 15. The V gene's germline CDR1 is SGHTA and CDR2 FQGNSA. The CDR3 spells CASSLTGFGSGTAEQFF. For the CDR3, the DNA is TGTGCCAGCAGCTTAACCGGATTTGGTAGCGGGACGGCTGAGCAGTTCTTC.

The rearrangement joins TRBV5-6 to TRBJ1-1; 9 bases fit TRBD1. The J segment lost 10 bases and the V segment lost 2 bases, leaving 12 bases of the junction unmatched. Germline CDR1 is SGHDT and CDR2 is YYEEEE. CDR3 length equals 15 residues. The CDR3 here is CASSLTGGRHVGAFF. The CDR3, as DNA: TGTGCCAGCAGCTTAACAGGGGGCCGACATGTAGGAGCTTTCTTT.

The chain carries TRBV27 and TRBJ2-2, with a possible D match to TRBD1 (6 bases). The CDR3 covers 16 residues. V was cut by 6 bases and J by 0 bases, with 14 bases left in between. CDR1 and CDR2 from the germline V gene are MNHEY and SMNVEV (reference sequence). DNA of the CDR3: TGTGCCAGCAGGACGTTACCAGGGGCGAACACCGGGGAGCTGTTTTTT. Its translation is CASRTLPGANTGELFF.

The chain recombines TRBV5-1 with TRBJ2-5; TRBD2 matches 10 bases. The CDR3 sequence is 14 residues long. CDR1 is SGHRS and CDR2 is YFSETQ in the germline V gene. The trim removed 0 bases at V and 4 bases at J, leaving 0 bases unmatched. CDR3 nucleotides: TGCGCCAGCAGCTTGGGACTAGCGGGAGAGACCCAGTACTTC. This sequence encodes CASSLGLAGETQYF.